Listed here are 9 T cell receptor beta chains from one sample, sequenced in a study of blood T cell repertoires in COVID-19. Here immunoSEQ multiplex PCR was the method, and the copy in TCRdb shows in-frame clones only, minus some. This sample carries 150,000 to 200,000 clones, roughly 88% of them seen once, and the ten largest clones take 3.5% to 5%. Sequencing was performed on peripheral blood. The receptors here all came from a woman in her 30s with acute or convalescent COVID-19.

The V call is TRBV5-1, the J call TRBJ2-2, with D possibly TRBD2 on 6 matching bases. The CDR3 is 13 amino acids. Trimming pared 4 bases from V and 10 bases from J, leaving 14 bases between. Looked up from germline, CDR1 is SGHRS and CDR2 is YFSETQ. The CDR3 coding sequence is TGCGCCAGCAGCACCGGACTAAATGAGGAGCTGTTTTTT. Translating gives CASSTGLNEELFF.

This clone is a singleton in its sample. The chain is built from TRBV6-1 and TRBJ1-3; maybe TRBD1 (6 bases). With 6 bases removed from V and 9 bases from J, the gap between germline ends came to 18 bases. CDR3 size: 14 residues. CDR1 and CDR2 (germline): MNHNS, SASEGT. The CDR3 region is CASSYGLQGSTIYF. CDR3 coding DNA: TGTGCCAGCAGCTACGGACTCCAGGGGAGCACCATATATTTT.

CDR3 protein: CASSTGQWETQYF. CDR3 nucleotides: TGCGCCAGCAGCACCGGACAGTGGGAGACCCAGTACTTC. This chain joins TRBV5-1 and TRBJ2-5; perhaps TRBD1 as D (6 bases). Germline V CDR1 and CDR2: SGHRS, YFSETQ. Trimming shortened V by 4 bases and J by 5 bases, and 12 bases separated the two germline ends. The CDR3 runs 13 residues.

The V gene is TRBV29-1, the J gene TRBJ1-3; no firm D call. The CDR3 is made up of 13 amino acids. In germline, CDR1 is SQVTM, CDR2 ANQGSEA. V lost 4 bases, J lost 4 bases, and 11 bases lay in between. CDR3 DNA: TGCAGCGTTGCAGCCGGGTTAGGAAACACCATATATTTT. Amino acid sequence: CSVAAGLGNTIYF.

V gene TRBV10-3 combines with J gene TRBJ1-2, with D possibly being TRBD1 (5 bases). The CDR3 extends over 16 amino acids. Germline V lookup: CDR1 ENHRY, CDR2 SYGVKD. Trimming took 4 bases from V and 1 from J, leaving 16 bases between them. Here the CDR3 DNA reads TGTGCCATCAGTGGCGTGGGGCGCTTCAGTAACTATGGCTACACCTTC. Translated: CAISGVGRFSNYGYTF.

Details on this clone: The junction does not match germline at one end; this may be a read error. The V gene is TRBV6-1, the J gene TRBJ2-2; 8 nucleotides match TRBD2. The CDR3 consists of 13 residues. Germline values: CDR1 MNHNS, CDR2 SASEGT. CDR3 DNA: TGTGCCAGCATTGAACTAGCGGCCGGGGAGCTGTTTTTT. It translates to CASIELAAGELFF.

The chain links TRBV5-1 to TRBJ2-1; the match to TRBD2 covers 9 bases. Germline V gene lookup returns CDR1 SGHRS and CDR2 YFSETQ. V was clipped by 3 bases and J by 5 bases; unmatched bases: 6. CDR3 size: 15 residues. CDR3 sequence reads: CASSSQGLANNEQFF. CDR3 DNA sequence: TGCGCCAGCAGCTCACAGGGACTAGCCAACAATGAGCAGTTCTTC.

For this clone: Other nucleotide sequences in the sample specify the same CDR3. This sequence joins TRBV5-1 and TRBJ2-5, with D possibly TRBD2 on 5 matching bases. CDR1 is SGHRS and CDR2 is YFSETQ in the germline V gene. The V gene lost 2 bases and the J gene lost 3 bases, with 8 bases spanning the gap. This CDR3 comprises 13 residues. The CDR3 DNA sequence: TGCGCCAGCAGCTTTTCCGGGGAAGAGACCCAGTACTTC. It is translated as CASSFSGEETQYF.

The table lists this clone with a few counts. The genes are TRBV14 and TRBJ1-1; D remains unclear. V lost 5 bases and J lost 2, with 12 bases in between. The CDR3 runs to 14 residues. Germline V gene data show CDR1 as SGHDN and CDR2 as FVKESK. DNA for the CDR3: TGTGCCAGCAGCTACGGGTCCGTAAACACTGAAGCTTTCTTT. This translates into CASSYGSVNTEAFF.